This T cell receptor (beta chain) was profiled in a study of identical twins. Findings and limits, study-wide: The more abundant beta clonotypes in cord blood had fewer insertions, and memory repertoires did not show this. Twins' surplus sharing was weaker for beta out-of-frame sequences.

There are a few counts of this clonotype. Its antigen is currently unknown. A single record per CDR3 protein comes from TCRdb applying MiXCR to the 5' RACE reads. Among 400,000 to 550,000 distinct CDR3 sequences, 20% to 25% were seen once, and the ten largest hold just under 3%. V lost 0 bases and J lost 3, with 9 bases in between. CDR1 is SGHRS, CDR2 YFSETQ, per germline. This CDR3 comprises 14 residues. The data were also submitted as part of a second study, on T cells expressing NK-cell markers. That publication notes: Sequenced donors, eight in total, included seven who were HCMV-seropositive and one who was seronegative. The study found these clonotypes also leading the CD3+CD56-NKG2C+ fraction in a few donors.

This chain joins TRBV5-1 and TRBJ1-2; D may be TRBD1 (5 bases). What was sequenced was CD4+ T cells sorted from blood. This clonotype originated in a woman younger than 30 in good health. CDR3 coding DNA: TGCGCCAGCAGCTTGGGCAGGGACCACTATGGCTACACCTTC. It encodes CASSLGRDHYGYTF.